This passage covers 22 T cell receptor beta chains from one sample sequenced in a study of blood T cell repertoires in COVID-19. Profiling relied on immunoSEQ multiplex PCR, and the TCRdb table lists in-frame clones only, not all of them. This table holds about 280,000 clones, approximately 82% found once. The sequenced sample consisted of PBMCs or T cells enriched from blood (not recorded which). These TCRs come from a man aged 35-49 years who had been exposed to COVID-19.

The chain has TRBV6-1 and TRBJ2-7, with 9 bases matching TRBD1. Trimming cost V 0 bases and J 5 bases; bases outside gene matches: 2. The CDR3 spans 14 residues. Germline CDR1 and CDR2: MNHNS and SASEGT. The CDR3 loop reads CASSEAGTGNEQYF. The CDR3 DNA reads TGTGCCAGCAGTGAAGCCGGGACAGGGAACGAGCAGTACTTC.

The DNA of the CDR3 is TGTGCCAGCAGCTTAGTATCTACTGGGACAGGGTCCTACGAGCAGTACTTC. As protein: CASSLVSTGTGSYEQYF. This sequence joins TRBV11-2 and TRBJ2-7, with 9 positions matching TRBD1. CDR3 length: 17 amino acids. Germline CDR1 and CDR2: SGHAT and FQNNGV. Losses at the gene ends were 1 base for V and 1 base for J; bases not matched to a gene: 8.

The chain links TRBV5-1 to TRBJ1-1; perhaps TRBD1 as D (6 bases). Germline V gives CDR1 SGHRS, CDR2 YFSETQ. This CDR3 has 16 amino acids. V was pared by 0 bases and J by 0 bases, with 12 bases between. The CDR3 here is CASSLEGVILNTEAFF. The CDR3 coding sequence is TGCGCCAGCAGCTTGGAGGGGGTCATTTTGAACACTGAAGCTTTCTTT.

This rearrangement joins TRBV4-1 to TRBJ1-2; D is possibly TRBD1 (6 bases). Trimming cost V 8 bases and J 4 bases, with 17 bases left between them. Germline V gene data show CDR1 as MGHRA and CDR2 as YSYEKL. The CDR3 length is 14 residues. CDR3 DNA sequence: TGCGCCAGCCAACCCCTACAGGGATCCTATGGCTACACCTTC. Its protein product is CASQPLQGSYGYTF.

This chain uses TRBV5-6 with TRBJ1-5; D may be TRBD1 (5 bases). The CDR3 has 15 amino acids. Trimming took 0 bases from V and 5 from J, leaving 12 bases between them. In germline, CDR1 is SGHDT, CDR2 YYEEEE. In nucleotides, the CDR3 is TGTGCCAGCAGCTTGGTTACAGAAGGGGATCAGCCCCAGCATTTT. Its translation: CASSLVTEGDQPQHF.

This clone was found a few times. The chain couples TRBV3-1 (or the pseudogene TRBV3-2) to TRBJ1-1; 8 bases line up with TRBD1. Unmatched junction bases numbered 14, after V lost 5 bases and J lost 6 bases. The CDR3 runs 16 residues. Germline CDR1 is LGHDT and CDR2 is YNNKEL (reference sequence). CDR3 DNA: TGTGCCAGCAGCTATAGGAAAACAGGGGGAAAATCTGAAGCTTTCTTT. Translating gives CASSYRKTGGKSEAFF.

This chain links TRBV28 with TRBJ2-3; no firm D call. The CDR3 has 12 amino acids. V was trimmed by 3 bases and J by 4 bases, leaving 5 bases between them. Germline V lookup: CDR1 MDHEN, CDR2 SYDVKM. This chain's CDR3 is CASSFSADTQYF. The CDR3 coding sequence is TGTGCCAGCAGTTTCTCGGCAGATACGCAGTATTTT. The complete variable domain, with remaining parts taken from reference TRBV28 and TRBJ2-3, reads DVKVTQSSRYLVKRTGEKVFLECVQDMDHENMFWYRQDPGLGLRLIYFSYDVKMKEKGDIPEGYSVSREKKERFSLILESASTNQTSMYLCASSFSADTQYFGPGTRLTVL.

Here the CDR3 reads CAWDRGGSYNEQFF. CDR3 bases: TGTGCCTGGGATCGGGGGGGCTCCTACAATGAGCAGTTCTTC. The chain uses TRBV30 and TRBJ2-1, with 8 bases lining up with TRBD2. Germline V gene sequence: CDR1 GTSNPN, CDR2 SVGIG (reference sequence). J was trimmed by 0 bases and V by 5 bases; bases with no gene match: 3. The CDR3 contains 14 residues.

The chain recombines TRBV27 with TRBJ2-7, with 12 bases matching TRBD2. The V gene end was trimmed by 3 bases and the J gene end by 5 bases; junction bases not matched to a gene: 5. CDR1 MNHEY and CDR2 SMNVEV come from the germline V gene (reference sequence). The CDR3 has 15 amino acids. DNA of the CDR3: TGTGCCAGCAGTTTCAGGGCTAGCGGGAGGGACGAGCAGTACTTC. Translation: CASSFRASGRDEQYF.

The chain links TRBV7-2 to TRBJ2-3, with D possibly matching TRBD2 (6 bases). CDR3 length: 13 residues. Germline V gives CDR1 SGHTA, CDR2 FQGNSA. V lost 7 bases to trimming and J lost 1 base, with 9 bases between them. The CDR3 DNA sequence: TGTGCCAGCACCCCGGGGGGCACAGATACGCAGTATTTT. Residues: CASTPGGTDTQYF.

V is TRBV5-4 and J is TRBJ2-7, with TRBD2 as a possible D gene (5 bases). Germline V gene sequence: CDR1 SGHNT, CDR2 YYREEE (reference sequence). CDR3 length equals 16 residues. Trimming removed 0 bases at V and 4 bases at J, with 17 bases between. The CDR3 DNA follows: TGTGCCAGCAGCTTGGGAGAGGGTCCGGTACGATACGAGCAGTACTTC. It is translated as CASSLGEGPVRYEQYF.

The chain carries TRBV6-5 and TRBJ2-5, with D perhaps TRBD2 (5 bases). Germline CDR1 reads MNHEY; CDR2 reads SVGAGI. Deletions cut 7 bases from V and 3 bases from J, with 18 bases between. CDR3 length: 15 amino acids. Here the CDR3 DNA reads TGTGCCAGCATGGATATGAGGGAGAGAAAAGAGACCCAGTACTTC. As protein: CASMDMRERKETQYF.

This sequence joins TRBV29-1 and TRBJ1-2; the D is unclear. Trimming cost V 4 bases and J 3 bases, with 3 bases left between them. The CDR3 covers 10 residues. Germline values: CDR1 SQVTM, CDR2 ANQGSEA. CDR3 DNA: TGCAGCGTTGCAGACTATGGCTACACCTTC. Protein product: CSVADYGYTF.

The chain carries TRBV11-2 and TRBJ2-7, with D tentatively TRBD2 (5 bases). CDR3 size: 14 residues. V lost 0 bases and J lost 3, with 9 bases in between. Looked up from germline, CDR1 is SGHAT and CDR2 is FQNNGV. The CDR3 DNA follows: TGTGCCAGCAGCTTAGAGGGAGTGTTCTACGAGCAGTACTTC. Translation gives CASSLEGVFYEQYF.

This rearrangement joins TRBV6-4 to TRBJ2-5; D might be TRBD2 (6 bases). V gave up 1 base and J gave up 4 bases, with 31 bases separating them. This CDR3 contains 21 residues. The germline gives CDR1 MRHNA, CDR2 SNTAGT. CDR3 in DNA: TGTGCCAGCAGTGACTTGTTGACTATCAACTTTTGGGAGGTGTTGCGAGAGACCCAGTACTTC. Its protein product is CASSDLLTINFWEVLRETQYF.

This sequence joins TRBV5-1 and TRBJ2-3, with 9 nucleotides matching TRBD2. CDR3 length: 15 residues. V was pared by 1 base and J by 5 bases, with 5 bases of the junction left unmatched. Germline values: CDR1 SGHRS, CDR2 YFSETQ. The CDR3 is CASSLQAGGRDTQYF. The CDR3 DNA reads as TGCGCCAGCAGCTTGCAAGCGGGAGGCCGAGATACGCAGTATTTT.

J is TRBJ1-4 and V is TRBV5-1; 9 bases match TRBD1. The germline V gene encodes CDR1 SGHRS and CDR2 YFSETQ. The J segment lost 5 bases and the V segment lost 0 bases, leaving 23 bases of the junction unmatched. CDR3 length: 22 amino acids. CDR3 region: CASSLVSATSVATGGPNEKLFF. In DNA form, the CDR3 reads TGCGCCAGCAGCTTGGTCTCCGCCACAAGCGTAGCCACAGGGGGCCCAAATGAAAAACTGTTTTTT.

This rearrangement joins TRBV19 to TRBJ1-1; tentatively, D is TRBD1 (6 bases). This CDR3 has 14 amino acids. Germline V gene data show CDR1 as LNHDA and CDR2 as SQIVND (reference sequence). The V end lost 10 bases, the J end lost 4 bases, and 19 bases lay between the germline ends. CDR3 DNA sequence: TGTGCCATCAGTATTGGGGGGGCTGGCACTGAAGCTTTCTTT. Translating it yields CAISIGGAGTEAFF.

The CDR3 DNA sequence: TGTGCCAGCAGGAGCGGATACACAGATACGCAGTATTTT. Translated: CASRSGYTDTQYF. The V gene is TRBV2, the J gene TRBJ2-3, with a possible D match to TRBD2 (5 bases). Trimming took 6 bases from V and 2 from J, leaving 9 bases between them. There are 13 residues in the CDR3. Germline V gene sequence: CDR1 SNHLY, CDR2 FYNNEI.

This chain uses TRBV29-1 with TRBJ2-3, with unresolved D. The germline gives CDR1 SQVTM, CDR2 ANQGSEA. The CDR3 runs 14 residues. The germline V and J ends were trimmed by 4 bases and 0 bases, with 11 bases remaining between them. The CDR3 is CSVAEATSTDTQYF. CDR3 coding DNA: TGCAGCGTTGCAGAAGCGACCAGCACAGATACGCAGTATTTT.

V gene TRBV19 combines with J gene TRBJ1-3; TRBD1 might be the D (5 bases). This CDR3 contains 17 residues. Trimming stripped 2 bases from V and 4 bases from J, with 18 bases between. Looked up from germline, CDR1 is LNHDA and CDR2 is SQIVND (reference sequence). The CDR3 is CASSILKGISSGNTIYF. CDR3 nucleotide sequence: TGTGCCAGTAGTATACTCAAGGGGATCAGCTCAGGAAACACCATATATTTT.

V is TRBV21-1 and J is TRBJ2-7; TRBD1 was called by the table and not checked on the DNA. TRBV21-1 is tagged as a pseudogene. The CDR3 has 16 amino acids. CDR3 DNA: TGTGCCAGCAGCAAAGTCCGACAGGGTAGAGCCTACGAGCAGTACTTC. Protein product: CASSKVRQGRAYEQYF.